This passage covers 25 T cell receptor beta chains from one sample sequenced in a study of T-cell reconstitution after alpha-beta-depleted transplantation in children. Unique molecular identifiers were used in preparing the TCRbeta library. TCRdb used MiXCR to reprocess the PCR reads, holding one entry per CDR3 protein. The table has about 980,000 distinct CDR3 sequences, roughly 31% seen once. The source was PBMCs, mostly from graft donor cells, collected 360 days after TCRalphabeta/CD19-depleted stem cell transplant. These TCRs come from a boy less than two years old who had a stem cell transplant for SCID, so the T cells may come from the graft donor.

The chain couples TRBV6-5 to TRBJ2-3; D remains ambiguous. Germline V gene data show CDR1 as MNHEY and CDR2 as SVGAGI. CDR3 size: 16 residues. The V end was cut by 6 bases, the J end by 1 base, with 17 bases between. CDR3: CASRTAQEPRTDTQYF. The CDR3 DNA sequence: TGTGCCAGCAGAACCGCCCAGGAGCCTCGCACAGATACGCAGTATTTT.

This rearrangement joins TRBV19 to TRBJ1-1; weak D call: TRBD1 (5 bases). From germline, CDR1 is LNHDA and CDR2 SQIVND (reference sequence). This CDR3 has 13 residues. The germline V and J ends were trimmed by 5 bases and 4 bases, with 11 bases remaining between them. CDR3 sequence reads: CASSGEGRTEAFF. CDR3 nucleotide sequence: TGTGCCAGTAGTGGCGAGGGGCGCACTGAAGCTTTCTTT.

The V call is TRBV10-3, the J call TRBJ2-1, with 10 bases aligning to TRBD2. The CDR3 is 17 amino acids. CDR1 ENHRY and CDR2 SYGVKD come from the germline V gene. J lost 5 bases, V lost 6 bases, and 13 bases had no gene match. In nucleotides, the CDR3 is TGTGCCATCAGCCTCCCCCCGGCCCTAGCGGGGGACAATGAGCAGTTCTTC. This gives the protein CAISLPPALAGDNEQFF.

This clonotype has more than one count but fewer than ten. In nucleotides, the CDR3 is TGTGCCAGCAGTTTATCCCGGACGCTCCTTCGCACAGATACGCAGTATTTT. Encoded protein: CASSLSRTLLRTDTQYF. The chain recombines TRBV27 with TRBJ2-3; D not resolved. V dropped 0 bases and J dropped 1 base, with 14 bases sitting between them. Germline V gene lookup returns CDR1 MNHEY and CDR2 SMNVEV (reference sequence). The CDR3 sequence is 17 residues long.

The J gene is TRBJ1-1, the V gene TRBV2; 9 positions agree with TRBD1. The V segment lost 7 bases and the J segment 1 base; nucleotides outside the gene matches: 4. The V gene's germline CDR1 is SNHLY and CDR2 FYNNEI. The CDR3 is 14 amino acids. CDR3: CASKRGQGNTEAFF. The DNA of the CDR3 is TGTGCCAGCAAAAGGGGACAGGGGAACACTGAAGCTTTCTTT.

The genes are TRBV27 and TRBJ2-4, with D possibly matching TRBD2 (7 bases). The germline CDR1 and CDR2 sequences are MNHEY and SMNVEV (reference sequence). CDR3 size: 14 residues. Trimming stripped 4 bases from V and 7 bases from J, with 14 bases between. CDR3 loop: CASSWAGAGNIQYF. The CDR3 DNA reads TGTGCCAGCAGTTGGGCGGGGGCCGGGAACATTCAGTACTTC.

This clonotype came up a few times. The chain combines TRBV5-1 with TRBJ1-4; D might be TRBD1 (5 bases). Germline V gives CDR1 SGHRS, CDR2 YFSETQ. Trimming stripped 4 bases from V and 0 bases from J, with 7 bases between. The length of the CDR3 is 14 residues. CDR3 residues: CASSRTTTNEKLFF. CDR3 in DNA: TGCGCCAGCAGCCGGACAACAACTAATGAAAAACTGTTTTTT.

With regard to this clonotype: A read error may be the cause here, since a much bigger clone is one base away. This chain connects TRBV5-1 to TRBJ2-6, with D maybe TRBD1 (6 bases). Germline values: CDR1 SGHRS, CDR2 YFSETQ. V lost 3 bases, J lost 2 bases, and 15 bases lay in between. This CDR3 is 17 amino acids long. The DNA of the CDR3 is TGCGCCAGCAGCTACCTACAGGGTGAGACTGGGGCCAACGTCCTGACTTTC. Encoded protein: CASSYLQGETGANVLTF.

The V and J genes are TRBV12-3 or TRBV12-4 and TRBJ1-6; 8 bases fit TRBD1. This CDR3 contains 19 residues. The ends lost 3 bases at V and 8 bases at J; junction bases unmatched: 18. The CDR3 protein is CASSFGWQGAPGEDSPLHF. CDR3 nucleotides: TGTGCCAGCAGTTTTGGGTGGCAGGGGGCGCCCGGGGAGGATTCACCCCTCCACTTT.

This clonotype showed up just a few times. The V call is TRBV10-1, the J call TRBJ1-1, with D hard to call. Trimming pared 4 bases from V and 6 bases from J, leaving 15 bases between. Germline assignment: CDR1 WNHNN and CDR2 SYGVQD (reference sequence). The length of the CDR3 is 14 residues. The CDR3 spells CASSALLQPAEAFF. CDR3 sequence (DNA): TGCGCCAGCAGTGCCCTATTACAGCCGGCTGAAGCTTTCTTT.

This clonotype occurred a few times. V is TRBV6-2 or TRBV6-3 and J is TRBJ2-2; 7 bases are shared with TRBD2. Unmatched junction bases numbered 9, after V lost 0 bases and J lost 5 bases. Per the germline V gene, CDR1 is MNHEY and CDR2 is SVGEGT. The CDR3 is 17 residues long. The CDR3: CASSYSGGGLRTGELFF. The CDR3 coding sequence is TGTGCCAGCAGTTACTCGGGTGGGGGACTAAGGACCGGGGAGCTGTTTTTT.

CDR3: CASLDRVTGELFF. The CDR3 DNA follows: TGCGCCAGCCTCGACAGGGTCACCGGGGAGCTGTTTTTT. This rearrangement joins TRBV10-2 to TRBJ2-2; 7 positions agree with TRBD1. Looked up from germline, CDR1 is WSHSY and CDR2 is SAAADI. The J segment lost 4 bases and the V segment lost 8 bases, leaving 4 bases of the junction unmatched. The CDR3 consists of 13 residues.

Only a few counts were recorded for this clonotype. The rearrangement links TRBV4-2 to TRBJ2-7; D is ambiguous. Per germline, CDR1 LGHNA and CDR2 YNFKEQ. CDR3 size: 15 residues. V was trimmed by 1 base and J by 3 bases, leaving 13 bases between them. CDR3 sequence: CASSQAYGVNYEQYF. The CDR3 bases are TGTGCCAGCAGCCAAGCTTATGGGGTCAACTACGAGCAGTACTTC.

A note on this clonotype: The junction departs from the called germline gene at one end, perhaps through a read error. This chain links TRBV12-3 or TRBV12-4 with TRBJ2-1; D gene unclear. This CDR3 is built from 13 residues. CDR3 loop: CASRPPLSDPLHF. The DNA of the CDR3 is TGTGCCAGCAGGCCCCCGTTATCGGACCCACTACACTTC.

This chain links TRBV12-3 or TRBV12-4 with TRBJ1-1, with D hard to call. The CDR3 sequence is 16 residues long. V gave up 7 bases and J gave up 0 bases, with 18 bases separating them. DNA for the CDR3: TGTGCCAGCACCCTTCTGACGGGGAGAATGAACACTGAAGCTTTCTTT. As protein: CASTLLTGRMNTEAFF.

The count of this clonotype is one. The chain is built from TRBV12-3 or TRBV12-4 and TRBJ2-7, with D maybe TRBD2 (5 bases). CDR3 length equals 14 residues. V was shortened by 6 bases and J by 7 bases, with 19 bases between the two germline ends. The CDR3 loop reads CASSLGVYGWEQYF. CDR3 DNA: TGTGCCAGCAGCCTCGGGGTTTATGGGTGGGAGCAGTACTTC.

This chain links TRBV4-3 with TRBJ2-1, with TRBD2 identical over 8 bases. This CDR3 spans 17 amino acids. CDR1 LGHNA and CDR2 YSLEER come from the germline V gene. V lost 3 bases, J lost 7 bases, and 14 bases stayed unmatched. The CDR3 DNA reads as TGCGCCAGCAGCCACGTCCTCCAGCGGGGGTCTGCGAATGAGCAGTTCTTC. Translated, it gives CASSHVLQRGSANEQFF.

The chain joins TRBV6-2 or TRBV6-3 to TRBJ1-4; a possible D gene is TRBD1 (5 bases). This CDR3 comprises 15 residues. Germline CDR1 reads MNHEY; CDR2 reads SVGEGT. V was trimmed by 0 bases and J by 6 bases, leaving 11 bases between them. The CDR3 region is CASSYSWDSDEKLFF. The CDR3 DNA sequence: TGTGCCAGCAGTTACTCCTGGGACTCTGATGAAAAACTGTTTTTT.

The sample holds a few counts of this clonotype. The chain links TRBV6-1 to TRBJ1-1; TRBD1 is a possible D gene (5 bases). The CDR3 covers 15 residues. Looked up from germline, CDR1 is MNHNS and CDR2 is SASEGT. With 6 bases removed from V and 1 base from J, the gap between germline ends came to 15 bases. The CDR3 nucleotides are TGTGCCAGCAGGCCCCCGGGACGGGAGAACACTGAAGCTTTCTTT. Amino acid sequence: CASRPPGRENTEAFF.

The count of this clonotype is one. The chain carries TRBV29-1 and TRBJ1-1; D gene ambiguous. This CDR3 is built from 13 residues. Trimming took 4 bases from V and 1 from J, leaving 10 bases between them. Germline loops: CDR1 SQVTM, CDR2 ANQGSEA. DNA for the CDR3: TGCAGCGTTGCTGGGCGGCAGAACACTGAAGCTTTCTTT. This sequence encodes CSVAGRQNTEAFF.

This clonotype has only a few counts. This rearrangement joins TRBV20-1 to TRBJ2-5, with no clear D. V was pared by 3 bases and J by 4 bases, with 6 bases between. The germline gives CDR1 DFQATT, CDR2 SNEGSKA (reference sequence). This CDR3 comprises 11 residues. The CDR3 here is CSASMRETQYF. CDR3 in DNA: TGCAGTGCTAGTATGCGAGAGACCCAGTACTTC.

In DNA, the CDR3 is TGTGCCAGCGGGGTCAGCTCCTACAATGAGCAGTTCTTC. It specifies CASGVSSYNEQFF. The chain uses TRBV28 and TRBJ2-1; D unclear. CDR1 MDHEN and CDR2 SYDVKM come from the germline V gene. Trimming removed 8 bases at V and 0 bases at J, with 8 bases between. The CDR3 totals 13 residues.

This clonotype was detected a few times. The J gene is TRBJ2-7, the V gene TRBV28; weak D call: TRBD1 (5 bases). Germline CDR1 MDHEN, CDR2 SYDVKM. The germline V and J ends were trimmed by 3 bases and 7 bases, with 19 bases remaining between them. This CDR3 spans 15 amino acids. The DNA for the CDR3 is TGTGCCAGCAGTTTGGTCCAGGGCTGGGGTGGGGAGCAGTACTTC. This codes for CASSLVQGWGGEQYF.

The CDR3 region has the DNA TGCGCCAGCAGCCTTGGGACTAGCGGGAGGGTCACAGATACGCAGTATTTT. This gives the protein CASSLGTSGRVTDTQYF. The gene calls are TRBV4-1 and TRBJ2-3, with 16 bases that match TRBD2. The CDR3 runs 17 residues. The V segment lost 4 bases and the J segment 2 bases; nucleotides outside the gene matches: 3. CDR1 and CDR2 (germline): MGHRA, YSYEKL.

Only a few counts were recorded for this clonotype. The rearrangement links TRBV29-1 to TRBJ2-5; perhaps D is TRBD1 or TRBD2 (5 bases each). Germline CDR1 is SQVTM and CDR2 is ANQGSEA. The V end lost 7 bases, the J end lost 5 bases, and 17 bases lay between the germline ends. The CDR3 loop spans 13 amino acids. The CDR3 region is CSALRDPRETQYF. CDR3 DNA: TGCAGCGCGCTCCGGGACCCTAGGGAGACCCAGTACTTC. The whole variable domain, filled in from reference TRBV29-1 and TRBJ2-5, reads SAVISQKPSRDICQRGTSLTIQCQVDSQVTMMFWYRQQPGQSLTLIATANQGSEATYESGFVIDKFPISRPNLTFSTLTVSNMSPEDSSIYLCSALRDPRETQYFGPGTRLLVL.